This is a list of T cell receptor beta chains from one sample in a study of CD8+ T cells in alopecia areata. The method was immunoSEQ multiplex PCR; TCRdb's version includes in-frame clones alone and lacks a portion of them. This sample has roughly 190,000 clones, with approximately 56% found just once. The input for sequencing was CD4+ T cells sorted from blood, taken at week 4, from a patient treated with tofacitinib. These receptors originate from a human donor with alopecia areata. The CDR3 runs from the conserved cysteine through the conserved F or W. Fields, in order: V gene, J gene, D gene, CDR3 protein. D genes are given only for firm matches.

>TRBV29-1|TRBJ2-1|TRBD2
CSARGTSGGHEQFF
>TRBV18|TRBJ2-7|TRBD1
CASSGDGTGFDEQYF
>TRBV29-1|TRBJ2-7|TRBD2
CSVAAGPEQYF
>TRBV5-4|TRBJ1-4|TRBD1
CASSLMTGEGKLFF
>TRBV6-1|TRBJ2-2|NA
CASTLSGGTGELFF
>TRBV30|TRBJ2-2|NA
CAWMGSNTGELFF
>TRBV28|TRBJ2-5|TRBD1
CASSLWTGDQAQYF
>TRBV28|TRBJ2-7|TRBD2
CASRELAGEQYF
>TRBV29-1|TRBJ2-7|NA
CSVDGTGYEQYF
>TRBV25-1|TRBJ2-3|NA
CASSDQSSTDTQYF
>TRBV30|TRBJ2-2|TRBD2
CAWSRTSRAGELFF
>TRBV7-2|TRBJ2-1|NA
CASSPSGSAYNEQFF
>TRBV5-1|TRBJ2-1|TRBD2
CASSLAETSGGSYNEQFF
>TRBV11-2|TRBJ2-7|NA
CASSFAPEGEIYEQYF
>TRBV2|TRBJ2-2|NA
CASSLYVGELFF
>TRBV18|TRBJ2-5|NA
CASSPTRGGTQETQYF
>TRBV29-1|TRBJ2-4|NA
CSVEDRREAKNIQYF
>TRBV2|TRBJ2-5|NA
CASSPGQKQETQYF
>TRBV29-1|TRBJ2-5|NA
CSVEDGRTQYF
>TRBV25-1|TRBJ1-2|NA
CASSEQGNGYTF
>TRBV30|TRBJ2-3|TRBD2
CAWSGGLAHISKRGYSTDTQYF
>TRBV7-2|TRBJ1-2|NA
CASSLGLRGDYGYTF
>TRBV7-2|TRBJ2-2|TRBD1
CASSPFGDSRGELFF
>TRBV27|TRBJ2-5|NA
CASQRQRKETQYF
>TRBV27|TRBJ2-1|NA
CASSPRPVVEQFF
>TRBV5-1|TRBJ2-1|TRBD2
CASSLEASGRFGDEQFF
>TRBV29-1|TRBJ1-2|NA
CSVRANVLNYGYTF
>TRBV7-2|TRBJ2-7|TRBD1
CASSPYRGLSYEQYF
>TRBV12-5|TRBJ1-1|NA
CASAGVTEAFF
>TRBV30|TRBJ1-1|NA
CAWGNRLHTEAFF
>TRBV7-2|TRBJ2-3|NA
CASSLPSAGKDTQYF
>TRBV30|TRBJ2-3|NA
CAWTMTFSPTQYF
>TRBV30|TRBJ1-2|TRBD1
CAWNYRGGYGYTF
>TRBV30|TRBJ2-7|NA
CAWKAGFSHEQYF
>TRBV30|TRBJ2-1|TRBD1
CAWNNQGAWFF
>TRBV4-3|TRBJ2-3|NA
CASSQGLTTDTQYF
>TRBV15|TRBJ2-7|NA
CATSRDVSRVQHYEQYF
>TRBV5-1|TRBJ1-1|NA
CASSEVTTEAFF
>TRBV7-2|TRBJ1-2|TRBD1
CASSLVLMGGGPNYGYTF
>TRBV9|TRBJ2-1|TRBD2
CASSRTSGGSGYNEQFF
>TRBV29-1|TRBJ1-4|NA
CSVDGQGGNEKLFF
>TRBV29-1|TRBJ1-2|NA
CSVDGGYGYTF
>TRBV11-1|TRBJ1-1|NA
CASSLGTEEAFF
>TRBV4-2|TRBJ2-2|TRBD2
CASSQDSSGRAWTGELFF
>TRBV28|TRBJ2-2|TRBD2
CASSPSLPGLAPGELFF
>TRBV30|TRBJ1-1|TRBD1
CAWLATGGRATEAFF
>TRBV29-1|TRBJ1-1|NA
CSVVSPKDTEAFF
>TRBV30|TRBJ1-1|NA
CAWTPSPRLEAFF